The sequence of this T cell receptor (beta chain) was determined in a study of cytomegalovirus exposure and HLA in healthy donors. To note about this clone: Antigen unknown. This sample also contains other DNA sequences that code for the same CDR3.

General observations from the study: There were 150 to 200 TCR beta chains listed as cytomegalovirus-associated. Later analysis identified several of the most significant clusters that appeared linked to common viral pathogens. Only CMV serostatus was available as immune exposure information. Productive rates of about 87% or about 30% were seen for most TCR beta V segments in an earlier analysis.

60 Vbeta and 13 Jbeta primers were used in PCR. Using immunoSEQ multiplex PCR, the repertoire was profiled, and TCRdb retains in-frame clones only, with some absent. Among 80,000 to 95,000 clones listed, less than 70% were seen once. Sequenced material: PBMCs. The TCR was taken from a human donor in good health.

CDR3 in DNA: TGTGCCAGCAGTCCCCGACAGGTTGGGTTGGGAGATACGCAGTATTTT. It translates to CASSPRQVGLGDTQYF. The chain links TRBV2 to TRBJ2-3; D is perhaps TRBD1 (6 bases). Germline CDR1 and CDR2: SNHLY and FYNNEI. Trimming stripped 5 bases from V and 5 bases from J, with 20 bases between. The CDR3 covers 16 residues.